This T cell receptor (beta chain) was recovered during a study of blood T cell repertoires in COVID-19. The overall study: The study drew acute and convalescent COVID-19 samples from the United States, Italy and Spain. From T cells, B-cell-depleted T cells, or PBMCs came the material, which was cDNA or gDNA.

This CDR3 is 15 amino acids long. The J segment lost 5 bases and the V segment lost 0 bases, leaving 5 bases of the junction unmatched. Germline CDR1 SGHTA, CDR2 FQGNSA. Study processing details: Reference gene primer amplification yielded estimated nucleated cell counts. The assay was immunoSEQ multiplex PCR, and TCRdb's table has in-frame clones only and misses some. For V, J and clone size, that table is used; D and trimming come from the DNA. The top ten hold around 1.5% of the sample, which has roughly 200,000 clones, 88% seen once. This receptor was taken from a man between 18 and 35 years old with active or convalescent COVID-19. The sample taken for sequencing was peripheral blood. The rearrangement joins TRBV7-2 to TRBJ1-1; 8 bases align to TRBD1. Here the CDR3 DNA reads TGTGCCAGCAGCTTAGCCCAGGGGGCGGGAACTGAAGCTTTCTTT. Its protein product is CASSLAQGAGTEAFF.